The 28 T cell receptor beta chains listed next were all sequenced from one sample in a study of cytomegalovirus exposure and HLA in healthy donors. The PCR ran on 60 Vbeta and 13 Jbeta primers. The method was immunoSEQ multiplex PCR; TCRdb's version includes in-frame clones alone and lacks a portion of them. Of hundreds of thousands of clones in the sample, 70% to 85% are singletons; the top ten hold about 0.6%. The material sequenced was PBMCs. The receptors derive from a middle-aged woman in good health and CMV-seronegative.

This rearrangement joins TRBV4-3 to TRBJ2-4; TRBD1 matches at 8 bases. This CDR3 is 13 amino acids long. V dropped 2 bases and J dropped 8; count of bases not matched to a gene: 2. Germline V gene data show CDR1 as LGHNA and CDR2 as YSLEER. DNA of the CDR3: TGCGCCAGCAGCCAAACAGGGGGAGACATTCAGTACTTC. Amino acid sequence: CASSQTGGDIQYF.

J is TRBJ1-6 and V is TRBV30; 7 positions match TRBD1. In germline, CDR1 is GTSNPN, CDR2 SVGIG (reference sequence). This CDR3 has 14 amino acids. V dropped 0 bases and J dropped 9; count of bases not matched to a gene: 5. This CDR3 is CAWSVRQGVSPLHF. The CDR3 DNA reads TGTGCCTGGAGTGTACGGCAGGGGGTTTCACCCCTCCACTTT.

V gene TRBV11-2 combines with J gene TRBJ2-5; TRBD2 aligns across 9 bases. This CDR3 is built from 16 residues. Trimming at V came to 0 bases and at J to 5 bases, leaving 7 bases not matched to a gene. CDR1 is SGHAT, CDR2 FQNNGV, per germline. This chain's CDR3 is CASSLDPAGGGETQYF. In nucleotides, the CDR3 is TGTGCCAGCAGCTTAGACCCAGCGGGGGGCGGGGAGACCCAGTACTTC.

The chain carries TRBV18 and TRBJ1-2; TRBD1 aligns across 8 bases. V trimming: 5 bases; J trimming: 3 bases; junction bases outside the gene matches: 14. CDR1 is KGHSH and CDR2 is LQKENI in the germline V gene. The CDR3 is 17 amino acids. In DNA form, the CDR3 reads TGTGCCAGCTCAGACCCGGGACAGGTTCACACCCACTATGGCTACACCTTC. This encodes CASSDPGQVHTHYGYTF.

The genes are TRBV7-9 and TRBJ2-5; D perhaps matches TRBD2 (6 bases). The V end lost 5 bases, the J end lost 3 bases, and 16 bases lay between the germline ends. Germline V gives CDR1 SEHNR, CDR2 FQNEAQ (reference sequence). This CDR3 contains 15 residues. The CDR3 loop is CASSPRTTSEETQYF. CDR3 bases: TGTGCCAGCAGCCCCAGGACTACCTCAGAAGAGACCCAGTACTTC.

V and J are TRBV18 and TRBJ1-2; no firm D call. Germline values: CDR1 KGHSH, CDR2 LQKENI. The length of the CDR3 is 14 residues. V was clipped by 0 bases and J by 8 bases, with 13 bases between them. In nucleotides, the CDR3 is TGTGCCAGCTCACCACCTCTGAGTCCAGGCGGCTACACCTTC. As protein: CASSPPLSPGGYTF.

The chain carries TRBV25-1 and TRBJ1-2; 9 bases align to TRBD1. V dropped 4 bases and J dropped 6; count of bases not matched to a gene: 6. The CDR3 spans 14 residues. CDR1 MGHDK and CDR2 SYGVNS come from the germline V gene. The CDR3: CASSGIDRGDGYTF. DNA for the CDR3: TGTGCCAGCAGTGGGATCGACAGGGGGGATGGCTACACCTTC.

The chain has TRBV7-8 and TRBJ1-4; D gene ambiguous. The CDR3 runs 14 residues. CDR1 SGHVS and CDR2 FQNEAQ come from the germline V gene. The ends were cut back, 5 bases at V and 8 bases at J, with 15 bases in the middle. DNA for the CDR3: TGTGCCAGCAGCGCCGGGCCCGGAGGCGAAAAACTGTTTTTT. Protein sequence: CASSAGPGGEKLFF.

This clone was seen a single time. The chain carries TRBV27 and TRBJ1-5, with a possible D match to TRBD1 (6 bases). Germline V lookup: CDR1 MNHEY, CDR2 SMNVEV (reference sequence). This CDR3 has 14 residues. V was cut by 2 bases and J by 9 bases, with 14 bases left in between. CDR3 in amino acids: CASSLRTDMMPQHF. Written as DNA, the CDR3 is TGTGCCAGCAGTTTACGGACAGACATGATGCCCCAGCATTTT.

This chain joins TRBV25-1 and TRBJ2-4, with D hard to call. The CDR3 contains 11 residues. CDR1 is MGHDK and CDR2 is SYGVNS in the germline V gene. V was cut by 2 bases and J by 7 bases, with 3 bases left in between. CDR3 DNA sequence: TGTGCCAGCAGTGAACTGAACATTCAGTACTTC. It yields the protein CASSELNIQYF.

This CDR3 is CASSESGFPYEQYF. CDR3 coding DNA: TGTGCCAGCAGTGAATCCGGGTTCCCCTACGAGCAGTACTTC. The rearrangement uses TRBV6-1 and TRBJ2-7; no reliable D call. V was trimmed by 2 bases and J by 2 bases, leaving 10 bases between them. Germline CDR1 reads MNHNS; CDR2 reads SASEGT. The CDR3 runs to 14 residues.

The V gene is TRBV11-3, the J gene TRBJ2-7, with a tentative D call TRBD1 (6 bases). The CDR3 is 12 residues long. From germline, CDR1 is SGHNT and CDR2 YENEEA. Trimming shortened V by 5 bases and J by 3 bases, and 8 bases separated the two germline ends. The CDR3 DNA follows: TGTGCCAGCAGCAAGGACAGCTACGAGCAGTACTTC. Its protein is CASSKDSYEQYF.

The chain couples TRBV5-1 to TRBJ2-1, with TRBD2 identical over 11 bases. CDR1 and CDR2 (germline): SGHRS, YFSETQ. Unmatched junction bases numbered 3, after V lost 5 bases and J lost 5 bases. The CDR3 spans 14 residues. CDR3 protein: CASRKTSGNNEQFF. Here the CDR3 DNA reads TGCGCCAGCAGAAAGACTAGCGGGAACAATGAGCAGTTCTTC. Using reference TRBV5-1 and TRBJ2-1 for the parts outside the CDR3, the full variable domain is KAGVTQTPRYLIKTRGQQVTLSCSPISGHRSVSWYQQTPGQGLQFLFEYFSETQRNKGNFPGRFSGRQFSNSRSEMNVSTLELGDSALYLCASRKTSGNNEQFFGPGTRLTVL.

This clone was recorded a few times. The chain has TRBV5-1 and TRBJ1-4; unclear D gene. This CDR3 is 14 amino acids long. Trimming cost V 0 bases and J 5 bases, with 8 bases left between them. Looked up from germline, CDR1 is SGHRS and CDR2 is YFSETQ. For the CDR3, the DNA is TGCGCCAGCAGCTTGGAGGCCGGGAATGAAAAACTGTTTTTT. Translating it yields CASSLEAGNEKLFF.

The chain carries TRBV5-1 and TRBJ1-1; D may be TRBD1 (5 bases). Germline lookup yields CDR1 SGHRS and CDR2 YFSETQ. The CDR3 loop spans 16 amino acids. Trimming left V 0 bases short and J 4 bases short, with 16 bases between. CDR3 nucleotides: TGCGCCAGCAGCTTGGCTGGGGCGAGTTCGCGCACTGAAGCTTTCTTT. Translation: CASSLAGASSRTEAFF.

The J gene is TRBJ1-6, the V gene TRBV30; unclear D gene. Trimming took off 5 bases at V and 0 bases at J, with 11 bases between the two ends. This CDR3 comprises 15 residues. From germline, CDR1 is GTSNPN and CDR2 SVGIG (reference sequence). The chain's CDR3 is CAWQTRSSYNSPLHF. The CDR3 DNA follows: TGTGCCTGGCAAACTCGAAGCTCCTATAATTCACCCCTCCACTTT.

The chain's CDR3 is CASEETGLSGANVLTF. CDR3 bases: TGTGCCAGCGAGGAGACAGGCCTCTCTGGGGCCAACGTCCTGACTTTC. The chain is built from TRBV28 and TRBJ2-6; TRBD1 might be the D (6 bases). Germline V gene data show CDR1 as MDHEN and CDR2 as SYDVKM. The CDR3 sequence is 16 residues long. The V and J ends lost 8 bases and 0 bases respectively, with 14 bases between them.

This rearrangement joins TRBV28 to TRBJ1-2, with no clear D. Germline V gives CDR1 MDHEN, CDR2 SYDVKM. There are 16 residues in the CDR3. V lost 1 base to trimming and J lost 5 bases, with 17 bases between them. For the CDR3, the DNA is TGTGCCAGCAGTTTATTTAGTTTGGGAGCTCGATATGGCTACACCTTC. Protein: CASSLFSLGARYGYTF.

The V and J genes are TRBV9 and TRBJ2-7; weak D call: TRBD1 (6 bases). There are 13 residues in the CDR3. Trimming shortened V by 4 bases and J by 2 bases, and 10 bases separated the two germline ends. The V gene's germline CDR1 is SGDLS and CDR2 YYNGEE. The CDR3 loop reads CASSRGTAYEQYF. In nucleotides, the CDR3 is TGTGCCAGCAGCAGGGGGACGGCCTACGAGCAGTACTTC.

The chain has TRBV7-2 and TRBJ1-2; tentative D call: TRBD1 (6 bases). Germline CDR1 and CDR2: SGHTA and FQGNSA. This CDR3 is built from 17 residues. V was clipped by 1 base and J by 4 bases, with 19 bases between them. The CDR3 region has the DNA TGTGCCAGCAGCTTAGACCCTCCGGGGGGCAGCGGCTATGGCTACACCTTC. This encodes CASSLDPPGGSGYGYTF.

V and J are TRBV28 and TRBJ1-1; 7 positions match TRBD1. Germline values: CDR1 MDHEN, CDR2 SYDVKM. This CDR3 region has 14 residues. V lost 5 bases, J lost 10 bases, and 13 bases stayed unmatched. CDR3 amino acids: CASSTPGQVGRAFF. CDR3 coding DNA: TGTGCCAGCAGTACACCTGGACAGGTCGGTAGAGCTTTCTTT.

Points on this clone: Distinct nucleotide sequences in the sample also encode this CDR3. This sequence joins TRBV6-6 and TRBJ1-1, with unresolved D. Trimming removed 5 bases from V and 6 bases from J, with 16 bases in between. This CDR3 is 14 amino acids long. Germline CDR1 MNHNY, CDR2 SVGAGI (reference sequence). Here the CDR3 reads CASSNWASASEAFF. CDR3 coding DNA: TGTGCCAGCAGTAACTGGGCATCTGCCTCTGAAGCTTTCTTT.

This clone showed up just once. The V gene is TRBV18, the J gene TRBJ1-4, with a tentative D call TRBD1 (5 bases). V was pared by 10 bases and J by 8 bases, with 17 bases between. The CDR3 is 13 amino acids. Germline CDR1 is KGHSH and CDR2 is LQKENI. The CDR3 DNA is TGTGCCACTGCCTCAGGGTCACCAGAAAAACTGTTTTTT. This sequence encodes CATASGSPEKLFF.

CDR3 coding DNA: TGCAGCGTTGCTCCGGACACCGGTTGGGTCTATGGCTACACCTTC. Translated: CSVAPDTGWVYGYTF. This sequence joins TRBV29-1 and TRBJ1-2, with a possible D match to TRBD1 (5 bases). Trimming stripped 4 bases from V and 4 bases from J, with 19 bases between. Germline lookup yields CDR1 SQVTM and CDR2 ANQGSEA. This CDR3 has 15 amino acids. Looking up the rest from reference TRBV29-1 and TRBJ1-2 gives the full variable domain: SAVISQKPSRDICQRGTSLTIQCQVDSQVTMMFWYRQQPGQSLTLIATANQGSEATYESGFVIDKFPISRPNLTFSTLTVSNMSPEDSSIYLCSVAPDTGWVYGYTFGSGTRLTVV.

J is TRBJ2-5 and V is TRBV5-4; TRBD1 matches at 9 bases. The CDR3 is 14 amino acids. Germline V gene data show CDR1 as SGHNT and CDR2 as YYREEE (reference sequence). The V segment lost 4 bases and the J segment 4 bases; nucleotides outside the gene matches: 5. CDR3 amino acids: CASSPGQGRETQYF. CDR3 DNA: TGTGCCAGCAGCCCCGGACAGGGGAGAGAGACCCAGTACTTC.

The rearrangement links TRBV19 to TRBJ1-5, with TRBD1 identical over 7 bases. This CDR3 region has 16 residues. Looked up from germline, CDR1 is LNHDA and CDR2 is SQIVND (reference sequence). The V segment lost 8 bases and the J segment 0 bases; nucleotides outside the gene matches: 10. CDR3 region: CASSFHGTDSNQPQHF. In nucleotides, the CDR3 is TGTGCCAGTTCGTTCCATGGGACAGATAGCAATCAGCCCCAGCATTTT.

The genes are TRBV2 and TRBJ2-1; tentatively, D is TRBD1 (5 bases). V shed 3 bases and J shed 8 bases, with 8 bases lying between them. There are 12 residues in the CDR3. The germline V gene encodes CDR1 SNHLY and CDR2 FYNNEI. Here the CDR3 reads CASSDRAHEQFF. DNA of the CDR3: TGTGCCAGCAGTGACAGGGCCCATGAGCAGTTCTTC.

This sequence joins TRBV7-8 and TRBJ1-1; D is perhaps TRBD1 (5 bases). The CDR3 length is 15 residues. Germline lookup yields CDR1 SGHVS and CDR2 FQNEAQ. V was shortened by 4 bases and J by 1 base, with 13 bases between the two germline ends. CDR3 region: CASSWQGHPNTEAFF. CDR3 bases: TGTGCCAGCAGCTGGCAGGGCCACCCGAACACTGAAGCTTTCTTT.